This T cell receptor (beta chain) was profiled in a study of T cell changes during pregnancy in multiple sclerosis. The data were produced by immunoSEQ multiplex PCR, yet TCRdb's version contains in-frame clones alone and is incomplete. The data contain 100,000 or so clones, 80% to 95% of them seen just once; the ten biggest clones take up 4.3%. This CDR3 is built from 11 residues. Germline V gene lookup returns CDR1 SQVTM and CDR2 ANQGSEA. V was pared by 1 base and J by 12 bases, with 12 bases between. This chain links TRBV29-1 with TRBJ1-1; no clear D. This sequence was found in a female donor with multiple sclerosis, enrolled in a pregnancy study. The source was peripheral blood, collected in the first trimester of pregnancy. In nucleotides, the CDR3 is TGCAGCGTTGAAGCTAGCCCGGGCCCTTTCTTT. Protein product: CSVEASPGPFF.